This TCR beta chain stems from a study of regulatory T cells in long-lasting Graves disease (dated by TCRdb to 2020 to 2023). For context, the study as a whole: Newly diagnosed Graves' disease patients had taken antithyroid drugs for less than 3 months. Persistent Graves' disease patients were compared with newly diagnosed Graves' disease patients by peripheral blood TCR sequencing and RNA sequencing. A total of around 35 samples underwent TCR sequencing, from 13 patients with persistent Graves' disease and 20 or so patients with newly diagnosed Graves' disease. The study was conducted in China and was registered as a clinical trial. The paper's findings and limits, for the study overall: Patients with persistent disease shared more public clonotypes (under 3,000) than newly diagnosed patients did (approximately 1,000). Only peripheral blood was studied, because thyroid tissue, the primary lesion, was inaccessible. The small sample size was acknowledged by the authors as a limitation that may reduce accuracy. Sequencing and analysis were limited to the TCR beta chain. Compared with newly diagnosed patients, patients with persistent Graves' disease had lower TCR Shannon entropy and fewer highly expanded clones, which suggests clonal expansion. Preferential use of TRBV28, TRBJ1-2 and TRBJ2-5 was observed in persistent disease, whereas TRBV20-1 and TRBJ2-1 were favored in newly diagnosed disease.

The time point label of this sample denotes: newly diagnosed GD, antithyroid drugs for less than 3 months. RNA was extracted from PBMCs in TRIzol for both TCR sequencing and RNA sequencing. Graves' disease was diagnosed according to American Thyroid Association guidelines. Patients were recruited from an endocrinology department in Xi'an, China. From each patient, about 8.9 milliliters of peripheral blood was collected into an EDTA anticoagulant tube. Ficoll Paque Plus density gradient separation was used to isolate PBMCs, and no additional T cell sorting was done. An Agilent 2100 Bioanalyzer and agarose gel were used to check RNA quality, while a NanoDrop 2000 measured RNA concentration. Looking up the germline V gene yields CDR1 MGHRA and CDR2 YSYEKL. V is pared back by 0 bases and J by 5 bases, with 7 bases lying between the germline termini. The CDR3 has 13 amino acids, counting the end cysteine and phenylalanine. CDR3 DNA is the only sequence kept; it has 39 bases, read in frame from the first base.

There are a few counts of this clonotype. Its recognized antigen is unknown. No base quality information exists; no much larger clone differs at one position. The receptor library was made with multiplex PCR. The sequencing machine was an Illumina HiSeq 4000. iRepertoire HTBI primers and Arm-PCR amplification of CDR3 regions were used to construct TCR beta libraries. Gel purification was performed on PCR products prior to sequencing. For the original study's pipeline: Gene usage analysis of CDR3 amino acid clonotypes relied on the approximately 62 TRBV and about 15 TRBJ segments identified across samples. COPE and FqMerger were used to merge filtered high-quality paired reads into contigs. BLAST was used to align contigs to the IMGT TRBV, TRBD and TRBJ reference genes, and CDR3 was defined following IMGT. Any clonotype with a frequency above 0.1% was counted as a highly expanded clone. Repertoire diversity was measured by Shannon entropy, and V-J evenness by the Gini coefficient. A clonotype was considered public if more than one individual shared it. TCRdb cleaned the public reads at Q25 with fastp, built clones with MiXCR and kept in-frame beta chains. Each entry merges the rows of one CDR3 protein and shows their most common DNA and genes. These V and J calls are TCRdb output, not the study's own analysis. This sample has some 560,000 distinct CDR3 sequences in its table, and about 16% of those were observed once. The ten largest clones represent roughly 25% of the sample.

This same sample was also taken into another study, of T cells in Graves' hyperthyroidism and ophthalmopathy. That second publication adds: A patient counted as having stable Graves' hyperthyroidism if no progression to ophthalmopathy occurred over 18 months of follow-up. The hyperthyroidism patients were between 18 and 65 years old and newly diagnosed, with a disease duration of less than 2 months. Exclusion was applied to patients with uncontrolled infections, other autoimmune diseases, pregnancy or lactation. Diagnoses were established on the basis of clinical symptoms, serum thyroxine and TRAb, thyroid ultrasound, and orbital computed tomography. For the first round of RT-PCR on the TCR CDR3, the HTBI primer set was used together with the Qiagen OneStep RT-PCR kit. Most expanded thyroid clonotypes (frequency above 0.001) were also detected in blood, suggesting blood repertoires may reflect thyroid immune responses. Ophthalmopathy was separated from stable hyperthyroidism by a 13 V-J signature model, with just over 85% sensitivity and roughly 81% specificity obtained in cross-validation and 80%/75% obtained in testing. During validation, the model predicted progression to ophthalmopathy a median of roughly 7.1 months ahead of onset, with 70.59% sensitivity and 72.22% specificity. To identify TCR V-J signatures that set the groups apart, the researchers used a discovery cohort of more than 95 patients, made up of some 41 with Graves' ophthalmopathy and some 55 with stable Graves' hyperthyroidism. Whether ophthalmopathy could be predicted prospectively was tested in an independent validation cohort made up of under 20 hyperthyroidism patients plus 17 patients who later progressed to ophthalmopathy. The approximately 98 discovery patients were randomly divided into training and test sets at a 7:3 ratio. In addition, the study compared T-cell repertoires in thyroid tissue and in blood from five to seven Graves' hyperthyroidism patients. After sampling, hyperthyroidism patients received methimazole starting at 30 mg daily, and ophthalmopathy patients received high-dose intravenous methylprednisolone. Libraries were constructed in a second round of multiplex PCR, after which size selection and purification were performed. Paired-end sequencing of the libraries was performed with 100 bp reads on an Illumina HiSeq2000. Raw data were processed with SOAPnuke, discarding reads with adapters, uncalled bases, mean Phred below 15, or no exact constant-primer or identifier match. High-quality paired reads were merged using COPE v1.2.5, and each unique nucleotide sequence was defined as a clonotype. Clonotypes were aligned to IMGT TRBV, TRBD and TRBJ reference segments using MiTCR v1.1. Only V-J combinations with frequency above 0.0001, covering 99% to 99.2% of repertoires, were analysed. A TCS score was defined as the ratio of F50 (clonal expansion) to E x V (chaos), with BLOSUM62-based TCRdist applied between CDR3 peptides within each V-J. Welch's t-statistics and random forest reduced 514 V-J features to 10 to 15, which were used in a naive Bayes classifier (R e1071). Sample size was not statistically predetermined, and blinding of investigators to group allocation was not performed. According to the paper, TCR Vbeta CDR3 sequencing was carried out on 120 to 150 peripheral blood samples, which came from under 50 ophthalmopathy, some 73 hyperthyroidism and approximately 17 progressor patients.

The receptor's source is a woman aged 35-65 years with Graves disease. Donor details come from another sample of the same person, matched by shared clones. The V and J genes are TRBV4-1 and TRBJ1-2; the D gene is not confidently resolved. The sample was peripheral blood mononuclear cells (PBMCs), taken at new diagnosis, from a patient treated with antithyroid drugs. The encoded CDR3 is CASSQDPKYGYTF. At the DNA level, the sequence is TGCGCCAGCAGCCAAGATCCCAAGTATGGCTACACCTTC.